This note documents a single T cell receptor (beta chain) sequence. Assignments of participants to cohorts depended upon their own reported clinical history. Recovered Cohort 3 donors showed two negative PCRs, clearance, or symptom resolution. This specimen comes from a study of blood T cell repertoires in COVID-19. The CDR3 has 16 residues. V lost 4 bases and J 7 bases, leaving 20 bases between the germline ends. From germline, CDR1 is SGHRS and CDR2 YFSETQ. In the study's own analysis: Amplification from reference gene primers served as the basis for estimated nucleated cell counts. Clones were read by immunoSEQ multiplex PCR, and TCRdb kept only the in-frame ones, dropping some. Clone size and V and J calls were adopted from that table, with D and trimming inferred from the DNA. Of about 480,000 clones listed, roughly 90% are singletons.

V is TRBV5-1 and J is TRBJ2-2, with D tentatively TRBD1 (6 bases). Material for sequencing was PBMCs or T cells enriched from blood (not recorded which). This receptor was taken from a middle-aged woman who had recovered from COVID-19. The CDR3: CASSRPGLGAGGELFF. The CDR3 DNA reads TGCGCCAGCAGCCGTCCCGGGTTGGGGGCCGGCGGGGAGCTGTTTTTT.